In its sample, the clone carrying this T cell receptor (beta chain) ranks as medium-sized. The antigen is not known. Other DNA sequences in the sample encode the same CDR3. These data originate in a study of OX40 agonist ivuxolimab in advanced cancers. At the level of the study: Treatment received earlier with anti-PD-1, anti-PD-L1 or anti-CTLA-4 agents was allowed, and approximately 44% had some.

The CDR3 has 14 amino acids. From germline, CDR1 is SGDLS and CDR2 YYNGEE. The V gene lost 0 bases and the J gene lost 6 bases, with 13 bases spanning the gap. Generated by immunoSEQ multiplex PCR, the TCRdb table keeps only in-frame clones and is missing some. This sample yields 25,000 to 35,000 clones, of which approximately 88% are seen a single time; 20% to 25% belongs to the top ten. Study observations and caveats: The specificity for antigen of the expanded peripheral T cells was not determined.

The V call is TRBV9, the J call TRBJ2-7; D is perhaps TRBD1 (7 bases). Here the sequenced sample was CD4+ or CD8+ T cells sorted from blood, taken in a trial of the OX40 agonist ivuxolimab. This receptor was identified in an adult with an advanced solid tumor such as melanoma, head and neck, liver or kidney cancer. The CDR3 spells CASSVAYRGGEQYF. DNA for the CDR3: TGTGCCAGCAGCGTAGCATACAGGGGAGGCGAGCAGTACTTC.